The next 2 T cell receptor beta chains were all read from a single sample in a study of blood T cell repertoires in COVID-19. Libraries were prepared by immunoSEQ multiplex PCR; TCRdb keeps only in-frame clonotypes and omits some of them. The profile shows more than 350,000 clones, 80% to 90% of them singletons. Sequencing was performed on PBMCs or T cells enriched from blood (not recorded which). These receptors were collected from a man aged 18 to 29 who had recovered from COVID-19.

The chain employs TRBV10-3 and TRBJ2-2; 12 nucleotides agree with TRBD2. CDR1 and CDR2 (germline): ENHRY, SYGVKD. With 2 bases clipped from V and 2 bases from J, the junction kept 6 bases outside the gene matches. The CDR3 runs to 18 residues. CDR3 sequence (DNA): TGTGCCATCAGTGAGACCTGGACTAGCGGGGCAAACACCGGGGAGCTGTTTTTT. It is translated as CAISETWTSGANTGELFF.

This clone has only a few counts. The chain combines TRBV6-5 with TRBJ1-2; D is possibly TRBD1 (5 bases). There are 14 residues in the CDR3. CDR1 MNHEY and CDR2 SVGAGI come from the germline V gene. V was cut by 6 bases and J by 2 bases, with 13 bases left in between. The CDR3 bases are TGTGCCAGCAGCTCCTGGACAAAAAACTATGGCTACACCTTC. Amino acids: CASSSWTKNYGYTF.